The clone carrying this T cell receptor (beta chain) was detected only a few times. Its antigen is currently unknown. V was trimmed by 1 base and J by 2 bases, leaving 11 bases between them. Germline V gene lookup returns CDR1 SGHAT and CDR2 FQNNGV. This CDR3 region has 15 residues. Vbeta (60) and Jbeta (13) primers were used in the PCR. Profiling relied on immunoSEQ multiplex PCR, and the TCRdb table lists in-frame clones only, not all of them. Altogether 100,000 to 150,000 clones are present, around 8.5% being singletons, with the ten largest covering less than 7%. This record comes from a study of cytomegalovirus exposure and HLA in healthy donors. Across the study: Drawn from HLA-typed donors, about 82 million unique TCRs were held in an early data release.

These donors, healthy bone marrow donors, were studied. Whole-study findings and limits: With further analysis later on, most CMV-associated TCR beta chains appeared HLA-restricted.

The receptor's source is a man aged 35 to 55 in good health and CMV-seronegative. The sequenced sample consisted of PBMCs. The chain is built from TRBV11-2 and TRBJ2-5; D is possibly TRBD2 (6 bases). CDR3 loop: CASSLVLGGQETQYF. The CDR3 nucleotides read TGTGCCAGCAGCTTAGTATTGGGGGGTCAAGAGACCCAGTACTTC.